Following are 18 T cell receptor beta chains from one sample sequenced in a study of shared clonotypes between healthy human individuals. Naive CD8 cells lacked CD45RO, underwent positive selection for CCR7 and left out terminally differentiated effector memory CD45RA+ cells. Profiling relied on immunoSEQ multiplex PCR, and the TCRdb table lists in-frame clones only, not all of them. Here the sample spans approximately 600,000 clones, about 95% being singletons. Sequenced sample: naive CD8+ T cells sorted from blood. The receptors were gathered from a woman aged 25 to 45 in good health.

This clone was detected only once. The chain couples TRBV28 to TRBJ2-1; 13 bases align to TRBD2. The CDR3 is 17 amino acids. V was pared by 6 bases and J by 8 bases, with 13 bases of the junction left unmatched. In germline, CDR1 is MDHEN, CDR2 SYDVKM. The DNA for the CDR3 is TGTGCCAGCAGCCAAGGACTAGCGGGAGACGCTCGGCATGAGCAGTTCTTC. Translation gives CASSQGLAGDARHEQFF.

V gene TRBV27 combines with J gene TRBJ2-1; D not certain. The CDR3 spans 14 residues. Germline V gene sequence: CDR1 MNHEY, CDR2 SMNVEV (reference sequence). V was trimmed by 5 bases and J by 4 bases, leaving 12 bases between them. The CDR3 DNA is TGTGCCAGCAGTCCGGACGGATATTACAATGAGCAGTTCTTC. Translating gives CASSPDGYYNEQFF.

The rearrangement links TRBV4-2 to TRBJ2-1, with 13 bases aligning to TRBD2. The CDR3 spans 16 residues. V lost 0 bases and J lost 6; bases outside the gene matches: 2. Germline-derived CDR1 and CDR2 are LGHNA and YNFKEQ. CDR3 loop: CASSQEGLAGINEQFF. CDR3 bases: TGTGCCAGCAGCCAAGAGGGACTAGCGGGAATCAATGAGCAGTTCTTC.

The gene calls are TRBV19 and TRBJ1-1; 9 bases fit TRBD1. Germline CDR1 and CDR2: LNHDA and SQIVND (reference sequence). The CDR3 sequence is 15 residues long. V lost 8 bases to trimming and J lost 3 bases; unmatched junction nucleotides: 10. CDR3 DNA sequence: TGTGCCAGTGGGGCTTTCGACAGGGGGGACACTGAAGCTTTCTTT. It is translated as CASGAFDRGDTEAFF. Drawing the rest from reference TRBV19 and TRBJ1-1, the complete variable domain is DGGITQSPKYLFRKEGQNVTLSCEQNLNHDAMYWYRQDPGQGLRLIYYSQIVNDFQKGDIAEGYSVSREKKESFPLTVTSAQKNPTAFYLCASGAFDRGDTEAFFGQGTRLTVV.

This clone is a singleton in its sample. V gene TRBV7-9 combines with J gene TRBJ2-1; possible D gene TRBD2, 5 bases. This CDR3 is built from 14 residues. V lost 8 bases and J 6 bases, leaving 17 bases between the germline ends. Per germline, CDR1 SEHNR and CDR2 FQNEAQ (reference sequence). The CDR3 sequence is CASLDGLFGNEQFF. The CDR3 coding sequence is TGTGCCAGCTTAGACGGACTCTTCGGCAATGAGCAGTTCTTC.

The chain is built from TRBV29-1 and TRBJ2-1; 8 bases fit TRBD2. The germline gives CDR1 SQVTM, CDR2 ANQGSEA. The V segment lost 6 bases and the J segment 4 bases; nucleotides outside the gene matches: 11. This CDR3 is 15 amino acids long. The CDR3, as DNA: TGCAGCGTGGGGACTAGTGTAGGAGCTTACAATGAGCAGTTCTTC. Translation: CSVGTSVGAYNEQFF.

The chain joins TRBV2 to TRBJ2-1, with 14 positions matching TRBD2. The junction had 4 bases not matched to a gene; V was cut back by 8 bases and J by 1 base. This CDR3 has 16 amino acids. Germline V gene lookup returns CDR1 SNHLY and CDR2 FYNNEI. This CDR3 is CASPGLAGESYNEQFF. The CDR3 nucleotides read TGTGCCAGCCCGGGACTAGCGGGAGAGTCCTACAATGAGCAGTTCTTC.

This clone is a singleton in its sample. The genes are TRBV6-5 and TRBJ2-5; no definite D call. The V end was cut by 3 bases, the J end by 5 bases, with 7 bases between. Germline V gives CDR1 MNHEY, CDR2 SVGAGI. This CDR3 spans 12 amino acids. The CDR3 is CASSYLWETQYF. Here the CDR3 DNA reads TGTGCCAGCAGTTATTTGTGGGAGACCCAGTACTTC.

This sequence joins TRBV2 and TRBJ2-7; D gene unclear. Deletions cut 7 bases from V and 2 bases from J, with 15 bases between. This CDR3 comprises 14 residues. The germline CDR1 and CDR2 sequences are SNHLY and FYNNEI. The CDR3 sequence is CASTRTFGAYEQYF. CDR3 DNA: TGTGCCAGCACCCGGACGTTTGGGGCCTACGAGCAGTACTTC.

The chain employs TRBV4-1 and TRBJ2-5; TRBD2 aligns across 9 bases. Judging by the DNA end, TRBJ2-7 fits better; the J call may be wrong. Germline V gives CDR1 MGHRA, CDR2 YSYEKL. CDR3 length equals 16 residues. CDR3 in amino acids: CASSPWGAGGSYEQYF. The CDR3 coding sequence is TGCGCCAGCAGCCCCTGGGGAGCGGGAGGTTCCTACGAGCAGTACTTC.

The chain couples TRBV28 to TRBJ1-5; perhaps TRBD1 as D (5 bases). V was trimmed by 6 bases and J by 0 bases, leaving 12 bases between them. Germline lookup yields CDR1 MDHEN and CDR2 SYDVKM. This CDR3 contains 15 residues. The CDR3 spells CASSQGALSNQPQHF. CDR3 coding DNA: TGTGCCAGCAGCCAGGGAGCCCTTAGCAATCAGCCCCAGCATTTT.

The chain recombines TRBV9 with TRBJ2-5, with a weak D call TRBD2 (5 bases). The CDR3 runs to 15 residues. CDR1 SGDLS and CDR2 YYNGEE come from the germline V gene. V lost 4 bases to trimming and J lost 5 bases, with 18 bases between them. This CDR3 is CASSTGELVGETQYF. The CDR3 region has the DNA TGTGCCAGCAGCACCGGGGAACTCGTTGGGGAGACCCAGTACTTC.

This chain joins TRBV27 and TRBJ2-1; D ambiguous. The germline V and J ends were trimmed by 3 bases and 10 bases, with 7 bases remaining between them. The CDR3 is 11 amino acids. Germline values: CDR1 MNHEY, CDR2 SMNVEV (reference sequence). The CDR3 DNA follows: TGTGCCAGCAGTTTTGGGCCCGAGCAGTTCTTC. It codes for CASSFGPEQFF.

This clone appeared a few times. Here the CDR3 reads CASSGGETEAFF. Here the CDR3 DNA reads TGTGCCAGCAGCGGAGGGGAAACTGAAGCTTTCTTT. The genes are TRBV5-4 and TRBJ1-1; maybe TRBD1 (5 bases). Germline V gene lookup returns CDR1 SGHNT and CDR2 YYREEE (reference sequence). The CDR3 loop spans 12 amino acids. V was trimmed by 4 bases and J by 5 bases, leaving 9 bases between them.

The chain combines TRBV28 with TRBJ2-7; D perhaps matches TRBD1 (6 bases). There are 17 residues in the CDR3. V lost 5 bases and J lost 5, with 25 bases in between. The V gene's germline CDR1 is MDHEN and CDR2 SYDVKM. The CDR3 loop reads CASSTKPWTALTHEQYF. CDR3 in DNA: TGTGCCAGCAGTACTAAACCCTGGACAGCCTTGACCCACGAGCAGTACTTC.

The chain carries TRBV19 and TRBJ2-1, with 13 bases that match TRBD2. The J segment lost 0 bases and the V segment lost 5 bases, leaving 10 bases of the junction unmatched. The CDR3 is 19 residues long. Per germline, CDR1 LNHDA and CDR2 SQIVND (reference sequence). The DNA of the CDR3 is TGTGCCAGTAGTCCGGGACTAGCGGGATTAGGTGACTCCTACAATGAGCAGTTCTTC. This encodes CASSPGLAGLGDSYNEQFF. The full variable domain, completed using reference TRBV19 and TRBJ2-1, is DGGITQSPKYLFRKEGQNVTLSCEQNLNHDAMYWYRQDPGQGLRLIYYSQIVNDFQKGDIAEGYSVSREKKESFPLTVTSAQKNPTAFYLCASSPGLAGLGDSYNEQFFGPGTRLTVL.

Here the CDR3 DNA reads TGTGCCAGCAGCCAGGGAGTGGCGGGACAGAAAACAGATACGCAGTATTTT. Its protein product is CASSQGVAGQKTDTQYF. The rearrangement uses TRBV16 and TRBJ2-3; tentative D call: TRBD1 (7 bases). The CDR3 has 17 amino acids. Germline CDR1 and CDR2: KGHSY and FQNENV. V was cut by 3 bases and J by 3 bases, with 19 bases left in between.

The gene calls are TRBV28 and TRBJ2-5; 7 nucleotides agree with TRBD1. The CDR3 contains 17 residues. In germline, CDR1 is MDHEN, CDR2 SYDVKM. V lost 5 bases, J lost 2 bases, and 14 bases stayed unmatched. Here the CDR3 reads CASSHYYRDSQQETQYF. DNA of the CDR3: TGTGCCAGCAGTCATTACTACCGGGACAGCCAACAAGAGACCCAGTACTTC.